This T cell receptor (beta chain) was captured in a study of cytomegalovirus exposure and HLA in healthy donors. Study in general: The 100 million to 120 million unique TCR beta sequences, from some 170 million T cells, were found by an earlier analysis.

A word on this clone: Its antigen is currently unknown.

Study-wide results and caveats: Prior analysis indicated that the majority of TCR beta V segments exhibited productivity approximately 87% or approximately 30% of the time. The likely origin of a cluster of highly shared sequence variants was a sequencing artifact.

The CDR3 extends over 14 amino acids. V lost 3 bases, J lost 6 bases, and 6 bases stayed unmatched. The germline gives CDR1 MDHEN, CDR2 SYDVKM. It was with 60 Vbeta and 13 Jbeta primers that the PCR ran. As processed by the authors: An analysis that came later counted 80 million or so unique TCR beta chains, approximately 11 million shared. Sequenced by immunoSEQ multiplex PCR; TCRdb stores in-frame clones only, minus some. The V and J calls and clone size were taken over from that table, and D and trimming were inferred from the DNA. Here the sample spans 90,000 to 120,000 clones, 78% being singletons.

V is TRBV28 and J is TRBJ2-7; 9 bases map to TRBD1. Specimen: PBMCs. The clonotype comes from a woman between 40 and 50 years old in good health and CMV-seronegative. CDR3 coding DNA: TGTGCCAGCAGTTTCCGGGACAGGGTAATCGAGCAGTACTTC. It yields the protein CASSFRDRVIEQYF.